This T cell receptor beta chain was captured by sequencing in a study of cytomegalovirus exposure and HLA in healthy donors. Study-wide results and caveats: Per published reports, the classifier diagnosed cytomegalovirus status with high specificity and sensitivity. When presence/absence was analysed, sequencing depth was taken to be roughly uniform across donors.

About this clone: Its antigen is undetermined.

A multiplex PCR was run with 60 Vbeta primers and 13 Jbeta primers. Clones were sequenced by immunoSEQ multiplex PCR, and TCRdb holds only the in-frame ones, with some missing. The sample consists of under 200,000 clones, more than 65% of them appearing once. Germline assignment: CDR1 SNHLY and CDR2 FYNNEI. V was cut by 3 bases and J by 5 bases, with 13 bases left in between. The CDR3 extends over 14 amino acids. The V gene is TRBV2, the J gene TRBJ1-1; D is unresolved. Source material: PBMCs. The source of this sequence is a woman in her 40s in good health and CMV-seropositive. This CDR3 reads CASSDYDYGTEAFF. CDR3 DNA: TGTGCCAGCAGTGATTACGACTACGGAACTGAAGCTTTCTTT. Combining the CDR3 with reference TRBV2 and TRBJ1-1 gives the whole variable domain EPEVTQTPSHQVTQMGQEVILRCVPISNHLYFYWYRQILGQKVEFLVSFYNNEISEKSEIFDDQFSVERPDGSNFTLKIRSTKLEDSAMYFCASSDYDYGTEAFFGQGTRLTVV.